This T cell receptor beta chain comes out of a study of long-term antiretroviral therapy in people with HIV. Study-level information: The 2015 immediate-ART recommendation came about a decade after the earliest samples.

This clone was picked up a small number of times. Its antigen is undetermined. The libraries were made with immunoSEQ v3.0 at survey level. Only in-frame clones appear in the TCRdb table, and some are missing; sequencing was by immunoSEQ multiplex PCR. The sample has fewer than 30,000 clones, 80% to 90% seen once. Germline lookup yields CDR1 MNHEY and CDR2 SVGAGI. The V gene end was trimmed by 6 bases and the J gene end by 3 bases; junction bases not matched to a gene: 9. CDR3 length equals 15 residues. Study results and caveats: Clones that had undergone expansion before ART prevailed in the repertoire throughout all time points. Post-ART samples showed increased diversity that remained below transplant donor control levels.

Participants who had HIV were, without exception, treated in the United States. Sequencing used unsorted PBMCs, obtained more than 4.3 years after starting antiretroviral therapy. The chain links TRBV6-5 to TRBJ2-7; 9 bases fit TRBD1. The sequence was collected from a man aged 25-45 years with HIV. CDR3 DNA: TGTGCCAGCAGCCGTACAGGGGGCGGGGGCTACGAGCAGTACTTC. This gives the protein CASSRTGGGGYEQYF.